The 10 T cell receptor beta chains below come from one sample, sequenced in a study of blood T cells in healthy people across ages. A second about 7 to 12 cycle PCR used barcoded and J-beta primers. TCRdb recomputed calls from the 5' RACE reads with MiXCR, one row per CDR3 protein. The sample consists of 790,000 or so distinct CDR3 sequences, around 50% of them appearing once. The material sequenced was blood. The receptors here all came from an elderly man in good health.

The chain joins TRBV5-1 to TRBJ2-1; the D gene could be TRBD1 or TRBD2 (6 bases each). The J call may be incorrect, as the DNA end agrees better with TRBJ2-7. CDR1 is SGHRS, CDR2 YFSETQ, per germline. The CDR3 runs 16 residues. CDR3 in DNA: TGCGCCAGCAGCTTCTTAGCGGACAGCTCCTACAATGAGCAGTACTTC. Translating gives CASSFLADSSYNEQYF.

This chain links TRBV7-2 with TRBJ2-5; D unclear. Trimming took off 4 bases at V and 5 bases at J, with 8 bases between the two ends. Germline loops: CDR1 SGHTA, CDR2 FQGNSA. The CDR3 length is 12 residues. CDR3 bases: TGTGCCAGCAGCTACGGAGTGGAGACCCAGTACTTC. It codes for CASSYGVETQYF.

A word on this clonotype: One base away lies a much larger clone, so this may be a sequencing read error. This chain uses TRBV7-2 with TRBJ2-5, with TRBD1 as a possible D gene (5 bases). Gene TRBJ2-1 matches the end of the DNA better, so the J call may be wrong. The CDR3 consists of 12 residues. Germline V gene lookup returns CDR1 SGHTA and CDR2 FQGNSA. The CDR3 spells CASGGRAETQFF. CDR3 DNA sequence: TGTGCCAGCGGCGGCAGGGCGGAGACCCAGTTCTTC.

The V and J genes are TRBV2 and TRBJ2-3; D remains ambiguous. V lost 3 bases and J 2 bases, leaving 9 bases between the germline ends. CDR3 length: 14 residues. Per germline, CDR1 SNHLY and CDR2 FYNNEI. The CDR3 sequence is CASSDPLVTDTQYF. CDR3 nucleotide sequence: TGTGCCAGCAGTGACCCCTTGGTCACAGATACGCAGTATTTT.

This chain links TRBV6-2 or TRBV6-3 with TRBJ2-6; TRBD1 matches 9 bases. Germline values: CDR1 MNHEY, CDR2 SVGEGT. The CDR3 is made up of 18 amino acids. J lost 0 bases, V lost 1 base, and 4 bases had no gene match. In DNA, the CDR3 is TGTGCCAGCAGTTACTTCGGACAGGGGAGCTCTGGGGCCAACGTCCTGACTTTC. It encodes CASSYFGQGSSGANVLTF.

This clonotype was seen more than once but under ten times. The genes are TRBV6-1 and TRBJ2-7, with D unclear. V was shortened by 4 bases and J by 0 bases, with 19 bases between the two germline ends. Germline CDR1 is MNHNS and CDR2 is SASEGT. This CDR3 spans 17 amino acids. The CDR3 DNA is TGTGCCAGCAGTGGACTCAGGCAGACAATTTTCTCCTACGAGCAGTACTTC. It codes for CASSGLRQTIFSYEQYF.

The J gene is TRBJ1-1, the V gene TRBV7-8; 7 nucleotides match TRBD1. Germline V lookup: CDR1 SGHVS, CDR2 FQNEAQ. V lost 3 bases, J lost 0 bases, and 13 bases stayed unmatched. The CDR3 loop spans 18 amino acids. DNA of the CDR3: TGTGCCAGCAGCTTTTTTGTCCAGGGGGGGACTATGAACACTGAAGCTTTCTTT. This codes for CASSFFVQGGTMNTEAFF.

The J gene is TRBJ1-2, the V gene TRBV29-1; D is undetermined. The CDR3 length is 13 residues. V lost 3 bases, J lost 4 bases, and 12 bases lay in between. The germline V gene has CDR1 SQVTM and CDR2 ANQGSEA. CDR3 amino acids: CSVERVGSYGYTF. DNA of the CDR3: TGCAGCGTTGAGAGGGTTGGGAGCTATGGCTACACCTTC.

This clonotype was recorded at least ten times. The chain is built from TRBV2 and TRBJ1-6, with 8 bases aligning to TRBD1. The CDR3 covers 16 residues. J was trimmed by 4 bases and V by 3 bases; bases with no gene match: 5. CDR1 SNHLY and CDR2 FYNNEI come from the germline V gene. The CDR3 here is CASSETGVRYNSPLHF. The DNA of the CDR3 is TGTGCCAGCAGTGAGACAGGGGTCAGATATAATTCACCCCTCCACTTT.

The J gene is TRBJ1-1, the V gene TRBV5-1, with 8 bases that match TRBD1. The V gene's germline CDR1 is SGHRS and CDR2 YFSETQ. V dropped 4 bases and J dropped 1; count of bases not matched to a gene: 9. The CDR3 length is 16 residues. CDR3 DNA sequence: TGCGCCAGCAGCCTAGGGACAGGCCTTTCGAACACTGAAGCTTTCTTT. The encoded protein is CASSLGTGLSNTEAFF.